The TCR beta chain described here comes from a study of CD8 T cells in ankylosing spondylitis. Concerning this clonotype: Its specificity is unknown.

Quantitative 5'-RACE with molecular barcodes generated TCR beta libraries. TCRdb re-analysed the 5' RACE reads in MiXCR, keeping a single row per CDR3 protein. Of 200,000 or so distinct CDR3 sequences detected, around 13% appear once; the ten largest clones hold roughly 9.6%. Whole-study findings and limits: What seemed typical of ankylosing spondylitis blood was a TCR beta motif built from several highly homologous variants.

In germline, CDR1 is LNHDA, CDR2 SQIVND (reference sequence). Trimming took 4 bases from V and 0 from J, leaving 10 bases between them. The CDR3 spans 15 residues. Sequences were obtained from blood, either unsorted or a sorted T cell fraction (not recorded which). This chain connects TRBV19 to TRBJ1-3, with a possible D match to TRBD1 (5 bases). The TCR sequence derives from a female donor with ankylosing spondylitis or in good health (not recorded which). CDR3 in amino acids: CASSTTGTSGNTIYF. The CDR3 coding sequence is TGTGCCAGTAGTACTACCGGGACCTCTGGAAACACCATATATTTT.